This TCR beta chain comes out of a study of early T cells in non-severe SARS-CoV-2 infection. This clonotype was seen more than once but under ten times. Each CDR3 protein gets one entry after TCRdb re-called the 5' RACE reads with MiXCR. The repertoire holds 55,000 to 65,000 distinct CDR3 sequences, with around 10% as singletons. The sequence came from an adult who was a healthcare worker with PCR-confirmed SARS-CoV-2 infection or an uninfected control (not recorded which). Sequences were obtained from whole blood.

The CDR3 DNA follows: TGTGCCAGCAGAACGCCGGGGACGAACACTGAAGCTTTCTTT. Protein: CASRTPGTNTEAFF. This chain uses TRBV25-1 with TRBJ1-1, with D possibly being TRBD1 (5 bases). Germline CDR1 MGHDK, CDR2 SYGVNS. The CDR3 has 14 residues. V was pared by 6 bases and J by 1 base, with 12 bases between.